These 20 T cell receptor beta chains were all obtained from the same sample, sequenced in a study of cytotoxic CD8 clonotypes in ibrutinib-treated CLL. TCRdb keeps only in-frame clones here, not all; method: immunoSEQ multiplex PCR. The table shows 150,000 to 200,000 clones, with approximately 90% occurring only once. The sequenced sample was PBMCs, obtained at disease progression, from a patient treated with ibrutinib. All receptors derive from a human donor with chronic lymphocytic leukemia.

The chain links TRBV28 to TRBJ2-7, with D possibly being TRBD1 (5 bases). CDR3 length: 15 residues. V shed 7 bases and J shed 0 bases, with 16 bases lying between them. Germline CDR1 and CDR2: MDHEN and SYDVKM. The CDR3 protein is CASTQGALYSYEQYF. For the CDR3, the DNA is TGTGCCAGCACCCAAGGGGCACTATACTCCTACGAGCAGTACTTC.

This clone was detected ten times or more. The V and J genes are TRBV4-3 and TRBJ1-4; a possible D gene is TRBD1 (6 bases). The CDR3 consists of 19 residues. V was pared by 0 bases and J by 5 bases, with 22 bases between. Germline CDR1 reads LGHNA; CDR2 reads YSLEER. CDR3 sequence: CASSQESAGLRGGNEKLFF. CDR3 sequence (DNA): TGCGCCAGCAGCCAAGAATCGGCCGGGCTAAGAGGGGGGAATGAAAAACTGTTTTTT.

The CDR3 spells CASSKDSSRASGANVLTF. The CDR3 DNA sequence: TGCGCCAGTTCGAAGGACAGTAGCAGAGCCTCTGGGGCCAACGTCCTGACTTTC. This chain uses TRBV4-3 with TRBJ2-6, with D possibly matching TRBD1 (6 bases). This CDR3 is built from 18 residues. Germline-derived CDR1 and CDR2 are LGHNA and YSLEER. The V end was cut by 9 bases, the J end by 0 bases, with 21 bases between.

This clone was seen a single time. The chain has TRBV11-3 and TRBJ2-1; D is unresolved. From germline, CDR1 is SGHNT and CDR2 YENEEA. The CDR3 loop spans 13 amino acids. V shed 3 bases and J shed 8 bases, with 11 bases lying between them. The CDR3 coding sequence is TGTGCCAGCAGCTTTTTCTTTCTCGATGAGCAGTTCTTC. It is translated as CASSFFFLDEQFF.

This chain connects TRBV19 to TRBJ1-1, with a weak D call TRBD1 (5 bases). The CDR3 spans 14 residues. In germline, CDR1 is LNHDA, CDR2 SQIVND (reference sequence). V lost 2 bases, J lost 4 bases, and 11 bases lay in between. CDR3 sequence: CASSIQIRGTEAFF. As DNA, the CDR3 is TGTGCCAGTAGTATACAGATAAGGGGCACTGAAGCTTTCTTT.

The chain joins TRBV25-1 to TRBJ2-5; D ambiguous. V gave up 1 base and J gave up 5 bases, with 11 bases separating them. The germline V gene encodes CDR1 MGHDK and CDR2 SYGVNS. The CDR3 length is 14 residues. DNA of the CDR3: TGTGCCAGCAGTGAATCCGAGGATGTGGAGACCCAGTACTTC. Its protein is CASSESEDVETQYF. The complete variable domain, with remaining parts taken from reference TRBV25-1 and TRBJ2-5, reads EADIYQTPRYLVIGTGKKITLECSQTMGHDKMYWYQQDPGMELHLIHYSYGVNSTEKGDLSSESTVSRIRTEHFPLTLESARPSHTSQYLCASSESEDVETQYFGPGTRLLVL.

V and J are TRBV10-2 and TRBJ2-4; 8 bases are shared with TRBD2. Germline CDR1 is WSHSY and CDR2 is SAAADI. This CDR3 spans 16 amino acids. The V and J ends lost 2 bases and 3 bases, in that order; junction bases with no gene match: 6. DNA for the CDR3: TGCGCCAGCAGTGAGAACCAACTAGCGGACAAAAACATTCAGTACTTC. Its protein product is CASSENQLADKNIQYF.

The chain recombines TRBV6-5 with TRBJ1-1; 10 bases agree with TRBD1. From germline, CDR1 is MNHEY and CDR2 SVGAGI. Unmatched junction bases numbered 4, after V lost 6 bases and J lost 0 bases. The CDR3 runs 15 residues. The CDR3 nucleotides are TGTGCCAGCAGGGGGGACAGGGGATTGAACACTGAAGCTTTCTTT. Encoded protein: CASRGDRGLNTEAFF.

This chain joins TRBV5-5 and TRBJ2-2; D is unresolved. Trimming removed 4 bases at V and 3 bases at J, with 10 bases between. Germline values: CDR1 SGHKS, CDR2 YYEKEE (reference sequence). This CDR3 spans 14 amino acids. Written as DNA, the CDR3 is TGTGCCAGCAGCCTTCTGGTAGACACCGGGGAGCTGTTTTTT. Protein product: CASSLLVDTGELFF.

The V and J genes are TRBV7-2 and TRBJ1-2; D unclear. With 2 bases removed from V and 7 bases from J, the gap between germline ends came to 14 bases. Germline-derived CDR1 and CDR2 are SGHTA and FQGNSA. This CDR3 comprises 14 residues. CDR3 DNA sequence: TGTGCCAGCAGCTTACGGACGCTCGGGAGTGGCTACACCTTC. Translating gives CASSLRTLGSGYTF.

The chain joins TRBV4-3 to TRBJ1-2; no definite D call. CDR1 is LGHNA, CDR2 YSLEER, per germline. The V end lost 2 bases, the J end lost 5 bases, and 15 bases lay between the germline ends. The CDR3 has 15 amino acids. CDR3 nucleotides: TGCGCCAGCAGCCAATCGCGACTGGGTGGGTATGGCTACACCTTC. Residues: CASSQSRLGGYGYTF.

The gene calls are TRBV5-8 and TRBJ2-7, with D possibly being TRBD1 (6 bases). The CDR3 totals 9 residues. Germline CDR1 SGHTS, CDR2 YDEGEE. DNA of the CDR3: TGTGCGCAGGGGAACGAGCAGTACTTC. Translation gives CAQGNEQYF.

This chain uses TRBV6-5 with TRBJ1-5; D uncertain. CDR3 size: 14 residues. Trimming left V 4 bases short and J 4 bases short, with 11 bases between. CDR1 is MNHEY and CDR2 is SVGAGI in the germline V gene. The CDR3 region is CASSFSQRNQPQHF. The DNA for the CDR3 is TGTGCCAGCAGTTTCTCACAGAGAAATCAGCCCCAGCATTTT.

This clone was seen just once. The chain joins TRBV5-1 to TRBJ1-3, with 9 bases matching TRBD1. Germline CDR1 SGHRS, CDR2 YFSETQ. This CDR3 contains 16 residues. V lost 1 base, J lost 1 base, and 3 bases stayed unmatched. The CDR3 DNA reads TGCGCCAGCAGCTTGACAGGGGGCGCGTCTGGAAACACCATATATTTT. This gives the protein CASSLTGGASGNTIYF. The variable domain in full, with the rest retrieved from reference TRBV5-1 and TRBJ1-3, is KAGVTQTPRYLIKTRGQQVTLSCSPISGHRSVSWYQQTPGQGLQFLFEYFSETQRNKGNFPGRFSGRQFSNSRSEMNVSTLELGDSALYLCASSLTGGASGNTIYFGEGSWLTVV.

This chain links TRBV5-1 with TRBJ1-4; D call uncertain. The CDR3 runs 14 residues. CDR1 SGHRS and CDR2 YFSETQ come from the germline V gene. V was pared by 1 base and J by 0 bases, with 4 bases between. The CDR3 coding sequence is TGCGCCAGCAGCTTGACACCAACTAATGAAAAACTGTTTTTT. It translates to CASSLTPTNEKLFF.

The CDR3 DNA follows: TGCGCCAGCAGCCTTCTGACAGGGTTCTTTTTTTCTGGGGCCAACGTCCTGACTTTC. As protein: CASSLLTGFFFSGANVLTF. The chain recombines TRBV4-1 with TRBJ2-6; 7 bases are shared with TRBD1. V dropped 4 bases and J dropped 1; count of bases not matched to a gene: 13. In germline, CDR1 is MGHRA, CDR2 YSYEKL. This CDR3 comprises 19 residues.

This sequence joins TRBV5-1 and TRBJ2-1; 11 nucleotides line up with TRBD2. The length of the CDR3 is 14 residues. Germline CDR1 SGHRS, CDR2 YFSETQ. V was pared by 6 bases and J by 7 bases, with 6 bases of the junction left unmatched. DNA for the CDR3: TGCGCCAGCATTGGGCTAGCGGGAGGAAATGAGCAGTTCTTC. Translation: CASIGLAGGNEQFF.

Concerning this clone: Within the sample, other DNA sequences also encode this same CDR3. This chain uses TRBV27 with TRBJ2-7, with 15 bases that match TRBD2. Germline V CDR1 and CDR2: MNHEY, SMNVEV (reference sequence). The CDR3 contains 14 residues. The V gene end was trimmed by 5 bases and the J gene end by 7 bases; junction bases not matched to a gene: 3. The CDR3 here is CASSPGLAGGEQYF. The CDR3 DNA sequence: TGTGCCAGCAGTCCAGGACTAGCGGGAGGGGAGCAGTACTTC.

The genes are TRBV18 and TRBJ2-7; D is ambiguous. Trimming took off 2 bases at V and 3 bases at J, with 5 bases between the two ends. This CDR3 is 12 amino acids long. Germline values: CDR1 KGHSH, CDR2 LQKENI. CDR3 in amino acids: CASSPNSYEQYF. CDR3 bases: TGTGCCAGCTCACCAAACAGCTACGAGCAGTACTTC.

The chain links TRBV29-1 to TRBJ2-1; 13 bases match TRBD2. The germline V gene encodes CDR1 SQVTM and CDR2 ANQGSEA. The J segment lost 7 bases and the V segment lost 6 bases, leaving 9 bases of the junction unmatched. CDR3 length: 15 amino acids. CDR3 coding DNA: TGCAGCGTAGAACTAGCGGGAGGGCCTTTTAATGAGCAGTTCTTC. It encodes CSVELAGGPFNEQFF.